Below are 15 T cell receptor beta chains sequenced from a single sample in a study of cytomegalovirus exposure and HLA in healthy donors. The PCR was carried out with 60 Vbeta primers and 13 Jbeta primers. Data came from immunoSEQ multiplex PCR; TCRdb stores just in-frame clones and leaves some out. The sample yields under 150,000 clones, roughly four fifths seen once. Sequencing was done on a sample of PBMCs. The receptors derive from a middle-aged woman in good health and CMV-seronegative.

V and J are TRBV7-2 and TRBJ2-1; 8 nucleotides line up with TRBD2. Germline V gene data show CDR1 as SGHTA and CDR2 as FQGNSA. Unmatched junction bases numbered 5, after V lost 1 base and J lost 3 bases. This CDR3 is 16 amino acids long. The CDR3 sequence is CASSLVTAGDYNEQFF. The CDR3 DNA sequence: TGTGCCAGCAGCTTAGTTACAGCGGGGGACTACAATGAGCAGTTCTTC.

J is TRBJ2-1 and V is TRBV6-1, with 8 positions matching TRBD2. The germline gives CDR1 MNHNS, CDR2 SASEGT. Germline trimming cut 2 bases from V and 1 base from J; bases unmatched to any gene: 7. The CDR3 covers 17 residues. The CDR3 DNA is TGTGCCAGCAGTGAATATTTCGGGGGGGATTCCTACAATGAGCAGTTCTTC. It codes for CASSEYFGGDSYNEQFF.

The chain has TRBV28 and TRBJ1-5, with 8 bases aligning to TRBD1. The germline CDR1 and CDR2 sequences are MDHEN and SYDVKM. The CDR3 consists of 15 residues. V lost 6 bases to trimming and J lost 0 bases; unmatched junction nucleotides: 4. The CDR3 sequence: CASSLGTGSNQPQHF. The CDR3 DNA reads TGTGCCAGCAGCCTCGGGACAGGTAGCAATCAGCCCCAGCATTTT.

The chain links TRBV9 to TRBJ1-2; D is ambiguous. Germline CDR1 is SGDLS and CDR2 is YYNGEE. The ends were cut back, 3 bases at V and 5 bases at J, with 14 bases in the middle. The CDR3 has 14 residues. Here the CDR3 reads CASSGRSGLYGYTF. The CDR3 DNA sequence: TGTGCCAGCAGCGGACGAAGCGGGCTTTATGGCTACACCTTC.

To note about this clone: The junction shows a germline mismatch at one end, possibly a read error. V and J are TRBV7-9 and TRBJ1-1; no clear D gene. Germline-derived CDR1 and CDR2 are SEHNR and FQNEAQ (reference sequence). CDR3 size: 12 residues. The CDR3 is CASSLNGFLGPF. DNA of the CDR3: TGTGCCAGCAGCTTAAACGGATTCCTGGGCCCCTTT.

This clone was recorded once. The V gene is TRBV19, the J gene TRBJ1-1, with D perhaps TRBD1 (6 bases). CDR3 length equals 12 residues. V dropped 5 bases and J dropped 6 bases, with 10 bases sitting between them. Germline V gives CDR1 LNHDA, CDR2 SQIVND (reference sequence). The CDR3 bases are TGTGCCAGTAGTCCTAGGACAGCTGAAGCTTTCTTT. Its protein product is CASSPRTAEAFF.

The chain is built from TRBV5-1 and TRBJ1-3, with 10 nucleotides matching TRBD1. The length of the CDR3 is 17 residues. Trimming took 2 bases from V and 1 from J; bases not matched to a gene: 6. Germline V gene sequence: CDR1 SGHRS, CDR2 YFSETQ. The CDR3: CASSLRQGALSGNTIYF. The CDR3, as DNA: TGCGCCAGCAGCTTACGACAGGGGGCCCTATCTGGAAACACCATATATTTT.

This chain links TRBV5-1 with TRBJ1-1; tentatively, D is TRBD1 (5 bases). The V end was cut by 4 bases, the J end by 6 bases, with 13 bases between. The CDR3 sequence is 13 residues long. Looked up from germline, CDR1 is SGHRS and CDR2 is YFSETQ. This CDR3 is CASSPREGSEAFF. DNA of the CDR3: TGCGCCAGCAGCCCACGGGAGGGGTCTGAAGCTTTCTTT.

V and J are TRBV11-2 and TRBJ1-2; 7 positions match TRBD1. The CDR3 sequence is 14 residues long. V shed 5 bases and J 4 bases; nucleotides not matched to a gene: 7. Germline lookup yields CDR1 SGHAT and CDR2 FQNNGV. CDR3 protein: CASSPTGDSYGYTF. CDR3 in DNA: TGTGCCAGCAGCCCCACAGGGGATAGCTATGGCTACACCTTC. Based on the CDR3 plus reference TRBV11-2 and TRBJ1-2, the full variable domain is EAGVAQSPRYKIIEKRQSVAFWCNPISGHATLYWYQQILGQGPKLLIQFQNNGVVDDSQLPKDRFSAERLKGVDSTLKIQPAKLEDSAVYLCASSPTGDSYGYTFGSGTRLTVV.

A few counts support this clone. This sequence joins TRBV29-1 and TRBJ2-1; D is ambiguous. Trimming removed 0 bases at V and 8 bases at J, with 23 bases between. The germline gives CDR1 SQVTM, CDR2 ANQGSEA. The length of the CDR3 is 17 residues. The CDR3 DNA reads TGCAGCGTTGAAGATACCCCAGACTCGACCTTTCTCGATGAGCAGTTCTTC. Protein sequence: CSVEDTPDSTFLDEQFF.

This chain uses TRBV5-4 with TRBJ1-1; D is possibly TRBD1 (5 bases). This CDR3 region has 14 residues. The germline V gene encodes CDR1 SGHNT and CDR2 YYREEE (reference sequence). Trimming pared 6 bases from V and 1 base from J, leaving 13 bases between. CDR3: CASTTLGRNTEAFF. The CDR3 nucleotides read TGTGCCAGCACCACTTTGGGGCGGAACACTGAAGCTTTCTTT.

Here the CDR3 DNA reads TGTGCCAGCAGCTCCAAGTCCGGGGATAGGGAAGCTTTCTTT. As protein: CASSSKSGDREAFF. The chain links TRBV5-4 to TRBJ1-1, with D uncertain. Trimming cost V 3 bases and J 8 bases, with 17 bases left between them. Germline V gene lookup returns CDR1 SGHNT and CDR2 YYREEE (reference sequence). The CDR3 length is 14 residues.

The rearrangement links TRBV5-1 to TRBJ1-6; D not certain. The germline CDR1 and CDR2 sequences are SGHRS and YFSETQ. This CDR3 region has 16 residues. V dropped 0 bases and J dropped 4 bases, with 11 bases sitting between them. The CDR3 region has the DNA TGCGCCAGCAGCTTGGCCCCGGTATTTTATAATTCACCCCTCCACTTT. This codes for CASSLAPVFYNSPLHF.

The J gene is TRBJ1-6, the V gene TRBV7-9, with 7 bases matching TRBD1. This CDR3 spans 13 amino acids. V shed 5 bases and J 9 bases; nucleotides not matched to a gene: 4. The germline V gene encodes CDR1 SEHNR and CDR2 FQNEAQ (reference sequence). The CDR3 is CASSRQGGSPLHF. The CDR3 nucleotides read TGTGCCAGCAGCCGACAGGGTGGTTCACCCCTCCACTTT.

The J gene is TRBJ1-2, the V gene TRBV4-1, with D maybe TRBD1 (6 bases). Between the trimmed V and J ends, which lost 1 base and 4 bases, there was a span of 13 bases. Germline V CDR1 and CDR2: MGHRA, YSYEKL. This CDR3 is 15 amino acids long. The chain's CDR3 is CASSQVIQGTYGYTF. CDR3 DNA: TGCGCCAGCAGCCAAGTAATACAGGGTACCTATGGCTACACCTTC.